The next 19 T cell receptor beta chains were all read from a single sample in a study of technical replicates of blood from several donors (TCRdb year 2017). The library was generated by the immunoSEQ multiplex PCR assay. This immuneACCESS table, as held by TCRdb, lists in-frame sequences with V and J called but not all clones. Of the missing ones, under half trace to an unresolved V gene in checked studies; the others have no known cause. This sample comprises some 100,000 clones, 96% of them detected only once. The ten top clones hold approximately 0.21% of the sample. Sequenced input: T cells isolated from PBMCs. These receptors were collected from a human donor in good health.

This clone has just one count. This chain joins TRBV2 and TRBJ2-1, with 8 nucleotides matching TRBD1. CDR3 length: 15 amino acids. The germline V gene has CDR1 SNHLY and CDR2 FYNNEI. Trimming removed 6 bases from V and 2 bases from J; junction bases left unmatched: 6. Here the CDR3 reads CASRNSGQAYNEQFF. CDR3 sequence (DNA): TGTGCCAGCAGAAACTCGGGACAGGCCTACAATGAGCAGTTCTTC. Variable domain in full (rest from reference TRBV2 and TRBJ2-1): EPEVTQTPSHQVTQMGQEVILRCVPISNHLYFYWYRQILGQKVEFLVSFYNNEISEKSEIFDDQFSVERPDGSNFTLKIRSTKLEDSAMYFCASRNSGQAYNEQFFGPGTRLTVL.

The chain carries TRBV2 and TRBJ2-3; D gene unclear. Germline values: CDR1 SNHLY, CDR2 FYNNEI. This CDR3 has 15 amino acids. Trimming left V 3 bases short and J 2 bases short, with 12 bases between. CDR3 residues: CASSDETINTDTQYF. CDR3 coding DNA: TGTGCCAGCAGTGACGAAACTATCAACACAGATACGCAGTATTTT.

The CDR3 DNA sequence: TGCGCCAGCAGCCAAGAAGCGGGTGGCTACACCTTC. Translation: CASSQEAGGYTF. This chain connects TRBV4-1 to TRBJ1-2; D unclear. V gave up 0 bases and J gave up 7 bases, with 6 bases separating them. CDR1 and CDR2 from the germline V gene are MGHRA and YSYEKL. The CDR3 is 12 amino acids.

The chain combines TRBV7-8 with TRBJ2-5; 7 positions match TRBD2. The CDR3 runs to 13 residues. Germline lookup yields CDR1 SGHVS and CDR2 FQNEAQ. J lost 1 base, V lost 4 bases, and 0 bases had no gene match. CDR3 DNA: TGTGCCAGCAGCTCGGGAGGCCAAGAGACCCAGTACTTC. It specifies CASSSGGQETQYF.

The gene calls are TRBV5-1 and TRBJ2-5, with 7 positions matching TRBD1. The assigned J gene may be wrong: the sequence end matches TRBJ2-7 better. Germline V gene data show CDR1 as SGHRS and CDR2 as YFSETQ. CDR3 length: 17 amino acids. CDR3 in DNA: TGCGCCAGCAGCTTGATATACAGGGGACCAGTTAATTACGAGCAGTACTTC. Encoded protein: CASSLIYRGPVNYEQYF.

The chain is built from TRBV6-5 and TRBJ2-2, with 9 bases lining up with TRBD2. J gave up 6 bases and V 6 bases, and 8 bases lay outside the gene matches. Germline values: CDR1 MNHEY, CDR2 SVGAGI. CDR3 size: 15 residues. CDR3 residues: CASSRLAGVAGELFF. DNA of the CDR3: TGTGCCAGCAGCCGGTTAGCGGGAGTAGCCGGGGAGCTGTTTTTT.

The CDR3 coding sequence is TGTGCCAGCAACTACAACCCTAATTACGAGCAGTACTTC. Amino acids: CASNYNPNYEQYF. The gene calls are TRBV6-6 and TRBJ2-7, with D uncertain. The CDR3 runs 13 residues. V gave up 7 bases and J gave up 4 bases, with 14 bases separating them. Germline V gene data show CDR1 as MNHNY and CDR2 as SVGAGI (reference sequence).

The V and J genes are TRBV5-1 and TRBJ1-5; no reliable D call. The CDR3 loop spans 13 amino acids. V was trimmed by 5 bases and J by 5 bases, leaving 11 bases between them. Germline lookup yields CDR1 SGHRS and CDR2 YFSETQ. The CDR3 region is CASRGGFDQPQHF. CDR3 coding DNA: TGCGCCAGCAGGGGCGGGTTTGATCAGCCCCAGCATTTT.

This chain joins TRBV7-9 and TRBJ2-5; TRBD1 agrees at 9 bases. Germline values: CDR1 SEHNR, CDR2 FQNEAQ (reference sequence). V shed 2 bases, J shed 1 base, and the junction held 8 bases outside the gene matches. CDR3 length equals 17 residues. The CDR3 DNA is TGTGCCAGCAGCTTAAGCAGGGACAGGGACCCCCAAGAGACCCAGTACTTC. Amino acid sequence: CASSLSRDRDPQETQYF. Drawing the rest from reference TRBV7-9 and TRBJ2-5, the complete variable domain is DTGVSQNPRHKITKRGQNVTFRCDPISEHNRLYWYRQTLGQGPEFLTYFQNEAQLEKSRLLSDRFSAERPKGSFSTLEIQRTEQGDSAMYLCASSLSRDRDPQETQYFGPGTRLLVL.

J is TRBJ2-4 and V is TRBV5-4; 9 positions match TRBD2. The CDR3 is 15 residues long. Germline V lookup: CDR1 SGHNT, CDR2 YYREEE (reference sequence). V was pared by 0 bases and J by 6 bases, with 4 bases of the junction left unmatched. The CDR3 sequence is CASSLGSSGTNIQYF. The CDR3 coding sequence is TGTGCCAGCAGCTTGGGGTCTAGCGGGACAAACATTCAGTACTTC. Complete variable domain (other parts from reference TRBV5-4 and TRBJ2-4): ETGVTQSPTHLIKTRGQQVTLRCSSQSGHNTVSWYQQALGQGPQFIFQYYREEENGRGNFPPRFSGLQFPNYSSELNVNALELDDSALYLCASSLGSSGTNIQYFGAGTRLSVL.

This chain joins TRBV4-2 and TRBJ1-5; 8 bases match TRBD1. Per the germline V gene, CDR1 is LGHNA and CDR2 is YNFKEQ. There are 18 residues in the CDR3. V lost 1 base to trimming and J lost 3 bases; unmatched junction nucleotides: 11. CDR3 sequence reads: CASSQAGTGGSLNQPQHF. CDR3 DNA: TGTGCCAGCAGCCAAGCCGGGACAGGAGGATCCCTCAATCAGCCCCAGCATTTT.

This rearrangement joins TRBV6-1 to TRBJ2-3, with D unresolved. This CDR3 has 15 amino acids. In germline, CDR1 is MNHNS, CDR2 SASEGT. The ends were cut back, 7 bases at V and 4 bases at J, with 18 bases in the middle. In nucleotides, the CDR3 is TGTGCCAGCACCCCCGTGGGCAGAGTGGCAGATACGCAGTATTTT. Protein sequence: CASTPVGRVADTQYF.

The rearrangement joins TRBV19 to TRBJ1-2; 8 bases are a match to TRBD1. The CDR3 is made up of 16 amino acids. Germline V CDR1 and CDR2: LNHDA, SQIVND (reference sequence). Trimming removed 5 bases from V and 1 base from J; junction bases left unmatched: 9. The CDR3, as DNA: TGTGCCAGTAGTTTAGGACAGGGCATTGATAACTATGGCTACACCTTC. Translation gives CASSLGQGIDNYGYTF. The full variable domain, with the rest looked up from reference TRBV19 and TRBJ1-2, is DGGITQSPKYLFRKEGQNVTLSCEQNLNHDAMYWYRQDPGQGLRLIYYSQIVNDFQKGDIAEGYSVSREKKESFPLTVTSAQKNPTAFYLCASSLGQGIDNYGYTFGSGTRLTVV.

This clone was detected once. V usage is TRBV7-9 and J usage is TRBJ2-3; 9 nucleotides align to TRBD2. Germline V gene sequence: CDR1 SEHNR, CDR2 FQNEAQ (reference sequence). With 7 bases clipped from V and 4 bases from J, the junction kept 12 bases outside the gene matches. The CDR3 runs 16 residues. CDR3 DNA: TGTGCCAGCACCTCAGGGACTAGCTCGATCGCAGATACGCAGTATTTT. Protein product: CASTSGTSSIADTQYF.

This clone was observed a single time. This chain connects TRBV6-4 to TRBJ2-1, with D possibly matching TRBD2 (5 bases). The germline V gene encodes CDR1 MRHNA and CDR2 SNTAGT. V lost 4 bases to trimming and J lost 8 bases, with 15 bases between them. The CDR3 is 14 residues long. CDR3 DNA sequence: TGTGCCAGCAGTGCCAGACTATCCCTCGATGAGCAGTTCTTC. Its protein product is CASSARLSLDEQFF.

The V gene is TRBV6-1, the J gene TRBJ2-7; 7 bases match TRBD1. Germline V gene sequence: CDR1 MNHNS, CDR2 SASEGT. This CDR3 is 13 amino acids long. With V trimmed by 10 bases and J by 0 bases, 6 bases remained unmatched. CDR3 in DNA: TGTGCCACCACGACAGGGATCTCCTACGAGCAGTACTTC. Translated: CATTTGISYEQYF.

The J gene is TRBJ1-1, the V gene TRBV5-1, with D hard to call. Trimming stripped 2 bases from V and 0 bases from J, with 5 bases between. Germline loops: CDR1 SGHRS, CDR2 YFSETQ. This CDR3 region has 13 residues. CDR3 region: CASSFLMNTEAFF. The CDR3 bases are TGCGCCAGCAGCTTCCTTATGAACACTGAAGCTTTCTTT.

The chain carries TRBV9 and TRBJ1-3; 7 nucleotides agree with TRBD1. CDR1 SGDLS and CDR2 YYNGEE come from the germline V gene. V shed 3 bases, J shed 4 bases, and the junction held 4 bases outside the gene matches. The CDR3 has 14 residues. This CDR3 is CASSAPGGGNTIYF. DNA for the CDR3: TGTGCCAGCAGCGCTCCAGGGGGAGGAAACACCATATATTTT.

This chain uses TRBV5-6 with TRBJ1-3; TRBD1 matches at 8 bases. The CDR3 has 14 residues. The V gene's germline CDR1 is SGHDT and CDR2 YYEEEE. Trimming cost V 6 bases and J 9 bases; bases outside gene matches: 11. The CDR3 nucleotides read TGTGCCAGCAACTGGGGGACAGGATCGGGCACCATATATTTT. Translation: CASNWGTGSGTIYF. Full variable domain (missing parts from reference TRBV5-6 and TRBJ1-3): DAGVTQSPTHLIKTRGQQVTLRCSPKSGHDTVSWYQQALGQGPQFIFQYYEEEERQRGNFPDRFSGHQFPNYSSELNVNALLLGDSALYLCASNWGTGSGTIYFGEGSWLTVV.